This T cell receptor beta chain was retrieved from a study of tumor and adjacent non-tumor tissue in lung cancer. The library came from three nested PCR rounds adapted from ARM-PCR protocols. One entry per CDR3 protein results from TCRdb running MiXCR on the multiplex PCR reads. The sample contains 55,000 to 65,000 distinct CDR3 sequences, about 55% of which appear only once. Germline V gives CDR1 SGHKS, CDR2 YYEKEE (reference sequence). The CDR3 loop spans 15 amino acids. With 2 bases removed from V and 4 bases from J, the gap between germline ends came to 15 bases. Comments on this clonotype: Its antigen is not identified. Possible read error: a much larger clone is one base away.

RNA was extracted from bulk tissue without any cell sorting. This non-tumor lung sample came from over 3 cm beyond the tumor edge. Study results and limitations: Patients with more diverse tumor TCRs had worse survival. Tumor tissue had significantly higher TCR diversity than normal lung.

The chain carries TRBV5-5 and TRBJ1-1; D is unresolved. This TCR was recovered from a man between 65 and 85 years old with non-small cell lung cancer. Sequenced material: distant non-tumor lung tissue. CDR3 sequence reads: CASSFSGQEGTEAFF. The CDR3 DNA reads TGTGCCAGCAGCTTCTCGGGTCAGGAAGGCACTGAAGCTTTCTTT.